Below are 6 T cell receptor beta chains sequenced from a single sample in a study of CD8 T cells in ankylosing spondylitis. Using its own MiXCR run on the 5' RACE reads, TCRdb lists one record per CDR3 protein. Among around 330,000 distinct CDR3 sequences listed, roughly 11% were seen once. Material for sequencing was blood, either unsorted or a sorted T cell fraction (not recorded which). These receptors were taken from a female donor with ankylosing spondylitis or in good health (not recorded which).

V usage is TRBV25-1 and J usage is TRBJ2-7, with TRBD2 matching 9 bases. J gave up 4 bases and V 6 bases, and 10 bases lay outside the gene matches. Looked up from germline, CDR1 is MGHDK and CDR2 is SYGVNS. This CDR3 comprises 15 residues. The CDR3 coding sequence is TGTGCCAGCAGCTCCAGCGGGGGGCGAGTATACGAGCAGTACTTC. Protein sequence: CASSSSGGRVYEQYF.

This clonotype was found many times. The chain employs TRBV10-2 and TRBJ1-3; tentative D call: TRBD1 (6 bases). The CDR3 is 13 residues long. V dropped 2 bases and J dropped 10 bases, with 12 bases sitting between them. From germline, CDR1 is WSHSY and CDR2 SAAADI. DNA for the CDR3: TGCGCCAGCAGTGAGCCAGCAGGGACAACCATATATTTT. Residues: CASSEPAGTTIYF.

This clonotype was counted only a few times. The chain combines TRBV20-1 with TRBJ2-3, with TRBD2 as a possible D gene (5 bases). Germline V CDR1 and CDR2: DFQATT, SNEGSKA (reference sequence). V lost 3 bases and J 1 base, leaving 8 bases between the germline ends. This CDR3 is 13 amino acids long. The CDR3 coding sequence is TGCAGTGCTAGCGGGAAGGGCACAGATACGCAGTATTTT. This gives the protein CSASGKGTDTQYF.

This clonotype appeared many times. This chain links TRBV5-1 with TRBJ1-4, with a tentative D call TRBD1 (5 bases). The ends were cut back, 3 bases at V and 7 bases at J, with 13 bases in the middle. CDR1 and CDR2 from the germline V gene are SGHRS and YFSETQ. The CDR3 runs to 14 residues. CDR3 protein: CASSSGGRSEKLFF. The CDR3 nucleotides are TGCGCCAGCAGCTCCGGGGGACGAAGTGAAAAACTGTTTTTT.

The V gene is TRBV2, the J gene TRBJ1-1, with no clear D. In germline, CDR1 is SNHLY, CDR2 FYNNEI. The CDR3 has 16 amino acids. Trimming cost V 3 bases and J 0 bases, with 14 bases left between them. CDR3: CASSDGSGLMNTEAFF. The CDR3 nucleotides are TGTGCCAGCAGTGATGGGTCAGGCCTTATGAACACTGAAGCTTTCTTT.

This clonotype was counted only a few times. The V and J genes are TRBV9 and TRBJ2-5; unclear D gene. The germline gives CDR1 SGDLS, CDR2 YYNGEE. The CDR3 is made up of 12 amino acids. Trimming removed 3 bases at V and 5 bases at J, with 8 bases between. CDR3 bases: TGTGCCAGCAGCGCCTCAAAGGAGACCCAGTACTTC. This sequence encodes CASSASKETQYF.